Detailed here is one T cell receptor (beta chain). The CDR3 has 13 amino acids. V dropped 10 bases and J dropped 1 base, with 10 bases sitting between them. The germline gives CDR1 MDHEN, CDR2 SYDVKM. The data derive from a study of blood T cell repertoires in COVID-19. Turning to the study itself: PBMCs, B-cell-depleted T cells, or T cells were the source of the cDNA or gDNA that made up the material.

Profiled with immunoSEQ multiplex PCR; TCRdb holds only in-frame clones, not every one. The sample includes 29,000 or so clones, 92% of them seen just once. The sequencing sample was made of peripheral blood. This receptor was identified in a man in his forties or fifties with active COVID-19. The rearrangement joins TRBV28 to TRBJ2-2, with a tentative D call TRBD1 (6 bases). This CDR3 is CATSRGNTGELFF. Written as DNA, the CDR3 is TGTGCCACCTCCAGGGGGAACACCGGGGAGCTGTTTTTT.